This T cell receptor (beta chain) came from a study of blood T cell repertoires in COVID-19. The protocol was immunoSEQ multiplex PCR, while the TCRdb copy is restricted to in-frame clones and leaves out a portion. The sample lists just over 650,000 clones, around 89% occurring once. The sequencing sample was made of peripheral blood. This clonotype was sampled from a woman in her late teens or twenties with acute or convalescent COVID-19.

This chain's CDR3 is CASSLGGGRGDTQYF. In DNA form, the CDR3 reads TGCGCCAGCAGCTTGGGTGGCGGGCGGGGAGATACGCAGTATTTT. The chain carries TRBV5-1 and TRBJ2-3; TRBD2 is a possible D gene (6 bases). This CDR3 is built from 15 residues. The V end was cut by 0 bases, the J end by 5 bases, with 13 bases between. Germline CDR1 and CDR2: SGHRS and YFSETQ. Drawing the rest from reference TRBV5-1 and TRBJ2-3, the complete variable domain is KAGVTQTPRYLIKTRGQQVTLSCSPISGHRSVSWYQQTPGQGLQFLFEYFSETQRNKGNFPGRFSGRQFSNSRSEMNVSTLELGDSALYLCASSLGGGRGDTQYFGPGTRLTVL.